These 10 T cell receptor beta chains were all obtained from the same sample, sequenced in a study of cytomegalovirus exposure and HLA in healthy donors. Researchers ran the PCR with 60 Vbeta and 13 Jbeta primers. Produced via immunoSEQ multiplex PCR; TCRdb's table is partial and in-frame only. The sample carries about 180,000 clones, roughly 87% recorded once. Sequencing was done on a sample of PBMCs. These receptors were taken from a man aged 35 to 55 in good health and CMV-seronegative.

The chain links TRBV28 to TRBJ1-2; 11 bases line up with TRBD1. Trimming at V came to 5 bases and at J to 4 bases, leaving 12 bases not matched to a gene. Per the germline V gene, CDR1 is MDHEN and CDR2 is SYDVKM. The CDR3 runs 17 residues. CDR3 amino acids: CASSTPGQGGSTYGYTF. The CDR3 coding sequence is TGTGCCAGCAGTACCCCGGGACAGGGGGGCTCCACCTATGGCTACACCTTC.

Comments on this clone: Compared with germline, one end of the junction differs, possibly owing to a read error. The chain employs TRBV28 and TRBJ1-5; D ambiguous. The CDR3 sequence is 12 residues long. Germline CDR1 MDHEN, CDR2 SYDVKM. CDR3 region: CASSLFGQPQHF. The CDR3 nucleotides read TGTGCCAGCAGCTTATTCGGGCAGCCCCAGCATTTT.

The V gene is TRBV4-2, the J gene TRBJ1-5; D remains ambiguous. The CDR3 has 14 residues. CDR1 and CDR2 from the germline V gene are LGHNA and YNFKEQ. Trimming removed 4 bases from V and 0 bases from J, with 7 bases in between. This chain's CDR3 is CASSPGLSNQPQHF. The CDR3 DNA reads TGTGCCAGCAGCCCAGGACTTAGCAATCAGCCCCAGCATTTT.

The V gene is TRBV5-1, the J gene TRBJ1-1; tentatively, D is TRBD1 (5 bases). In germline, CDR1 is SGHRS, CDR2 YFSETQ. Between the trimmed V and J ends, which lost 4 bases and 7 bases, there was a span of 20 bases. The CDR3 covers 15 residues. The CDR3 nucleotides are TGCGCCAGCAGCGTCCTTGGGGCGGCGGGAGGTGAAGCTTTCTTT. Protein sequence: CASSVLGAAGGEAFF.

This clone turned up a few times. The rearrangement joins TRBV4-3 to TRBJ2-1, with 10 bases identical to TRBD2. CDR3 length: 15 amino acids. V lost 1 base to trimming and J lost 7 bases; unmatched junction nucleotides: 4. Germline CDR1 LGHNA, CDR2 YSLEER. The DNA of the CDR3 is TGCGCCAGCAGCCAAGTAGCGGGGGGCGGGAATGAGCAGTTCTTC. It encodes CASSQVAGGGNEQFF.

The chain's CDR3 is CASSPTSGSRYEQYF. Written as DNA, the CDR3 is TGTGCCAGCTCCCCGACTAGCGGGTCGCGCTACGAGCAGTACTTC. This chain uses TRBV18 with TRBJ2-7; 10 nucleotides line up with TRBD2. The CDR3 runs 15 residues. V trimming: 6 bases; J trimming: 3 bases; junction bases outside the gene matches: 8. Germline V CDR1 and CDR2: KGHSH, LQKENI.

V is TRBV7-9 and J is TRBJ1-2; D perhaps matches TRBD1 (6 bases). Germline V lookup: CDR1 SEHNR, CDR2 FQNEAQ (reference sequence). V lost 2 bases, J lost 2 bases, and 15 bases lay in between. This CDR3 has 16 amino acids. The CDR3 is CASSLPRTEYNYGYTF. The CDR3 DNA reads as TGTGCCAGCAGCTTACCCCGGACAGAGTACAACTATGGCTACACCTTC.

The V gene is TRBV29-1, the J gene TRBJ2-2; 7 bases map to TRBD1. Trimming at V came to 7 bases and at J to 4 bases, leaving 9 bases not matched to a gene. There are 14 residues in the CDR3. Per the germline V gene, CDR1 is SQVTM and CDR2 is ANQGSEA. CDR3 nucleotide sequence: TGCAGCGCCTCGGACACAGGGGTCACCGGGGAGCTGTTTTTT. Its translation is CSASDTGVTGELFF.

The chain employs TRBV7-9 and TRBJ1-4; D not certain. V lost 2 bases to trimming and J lost 4 bases, with 17 bases between them. Germline lookup yields CDR1 SEHNR and CDR2 FQNEAQ (reference sequence). The CDR3 contains 17 residues. This chain's CDR3 is CASSLLSLREDNEKLFF. CDR3 nucleotide sequence: TGTGCCAGCAGCTTACTTAGCCTGAGGGAGGATAATGAAAAACTGTTTTTT.

V gene TRBV10-3 combines with J gene TRBJ2-7, with D perhaps matching TRBD1 (6 bases). V lost 9 bases to trimming and J lost 6 bases, with 18 bases between them. Germline V CDR1 and CDR2: ENHRY, SYGVKD. This CDR3 spans 13 amino acids. The CDR3 sequence is CAIKTGLGGEQYF. The DNA for the CDR3 is TGTGCCATAAAGACAGGACTGGGCGGCGAGCAGTACTTC.